This T cell receptor (beta chain) was identified in a study of graft-versus-host responses after intestinal transplantation. Study information: Transplant recipients had multivisceral, liver-intestinal, or isolated intestinal grafts. Uniformly, recipients were administered anti-thymocyte globulin induction with subsequent tacrolimus and steroids for 3 to 4 years.

The study, taken as a whole, reports: Marrow from the recipient contained GvH clones, some of which had appeared first in ileum or blood. When patients had graft-donor T cell macrochimerism, their allografts held high graft-versus-host to host-versus-graft clonal ratios.

Sequencing was performed with immunoSEQ multiplex PCR; in TCRdb, only in-frame clones are kept and a portion is missing. Seen here are around 15,000 clones, roughly 80% observed once, and the top ten hold 6.5% to 8.5%. Graft tissue was processed to release intraepithelial and lamina propria lymphocytes. Notes on this clone: Its antigen is undetermined.

This CDR3 comprises 13 residues. CDR1 is KGHSH, CDR2 LQKENI, per germline. The V and J ends lost 3 bases and 5 bases respectively, with 8 bases between them. This receptor was obtained from a human patient who received an intestinal transplant, so some T cells may come from the graft donor. The sequencing used ileum tissue, collected about 430 days after intestinal transplant. The chain carries TRBV18 and TRBJ1-5, with D possibly TRBD1 on 5 matching bases. As DNA, the CDR3 is TGTGCCAGCTCACCGGGGCGCGATCAGCCCCAGCATTTT. Amino acids: CASSPGRDQPQHF.